Sequencing of this T cell receptor beta chain was carried out in a study of T cells in Graves' hyperthyroidism and ophthalmopathy. The authors deemed Graves' hyperthyroidism stable absent ophthalmopathy progression within 18 months. Thyroid ultrasound and orbital computed tomography, with clinical symptoms and serum thyroxine and TRAb, informed diagnoses. The CDR3 regions of TCR beta were amplified from RNA transcripts. When the TCR CDR3 underwent first-round RT-PCR, the HTBI primer set was used. A single record per CDR3 protein comes from TCRdb applying MiXCR to the multiplex PCR reads. The sample contains about 690,000 distinct CDR3 sequences, 15% to 20% of which appear only once. Study-wide points: The model foresaw ophthalmopathy a median around seven months prior to onset.

This clonotype was seen repeatedly, ten times or more. Its target is not known. Looked up from germline, CDR1 is MDHEN and CDR2 is SYDVKM. Trimming removed 3 bases at V and 4 bases at J, with 22 bases between. The CDR3 has 18 amino acids. The sequence derives from a man aged 50 or older with Graves' hyperthyroidism. The chain employs TRBV28 and TRBJ2-1; D may be TRBD1 (6 bases). The specimen sequenced was blood. CDR3 sequence (DNA): TGTGCCAGCAGTTTCGGTCAGCGAACAGGGCACCGATACAATGAGCAGTTCTTC. This encodes CASSFGQRTGHRYNEQFF.